This T cell receptor (beta chain) comes out of a study of tumor and adjacent non-tumor tissue in lung cancer. Regarding the study as a whole: Higher tumor TCR diversity was associated with shorter survival.

The V gene's germline CDR1 is DFQATT and CDR2 SNEGSKA (reference sequence). CDR3 length equals 17 residues. Remarks on this clonotype: Its specificity is unknown. The germline gene is not matched at one end of the junction; a read error may be the cause.

The template was RNA from unsorted bulk tissue. Distant lung tissue was collected more than 3 cm away from the tumor edge. TCRbeta libraries were built with three rounds of nested PCR, modified from ARM-PCR. TCRdb ran MiXCR on the multiplex PCR reads and lists one entry per CDR3 protein. Here the sample spans approximately 100,000 distinct CDR3 sequences, 50% to 70% being singletons. The TCR sequence derives from a man under 40 with non-small cell lung cancer. The material sequenced was distant non-tumor lung tissue. This chain links TRBV20-1 with TRBJ1-1, with D possibly matching TRBD1 (5 bases). This chain's CDR3 is CGAQRGPRQGGNTEAFF. The CDR3 nucleotides are TGCGGTGCTCAGAGAGGGCCTCGGCAGGGAGGGAACACTGAAGCTTTCTTT.